This T cell receptor (beta chain) was obtained from a study of Graves' ophthalmopathy and Graves' hyperthyroidism. Background on the study: Hyperthyroidism showing no ophthalmopathy within 18 months of follow-up was stable.

This CDR3 has 15 amino acids. V dropped 5 bases and J dropped 4 bases, with 15 bases sitting between them. The sequenced template was RNA, covering the TCR beta CDR3 region. Following a first-round RT-PCR that used HTBI primers, a second-round multiplex PCR was carried out. TCRdb called the multiplex PCR reads again in MiXCR, with one record for every CDR3 protein. The profile shows 500,000 to 700,000 distinct CDR3 sequences, about 35% of them singletons. With respect to this clonotype: This may arise from a read error, as a much more abundant clone is one base away.

Patients were left out if they had other autoimmune diseases, uncontrolled infections, pregnancy or lactation. This chain joins TRBV12-3 or TRBV12-4 and TRBJ1-5, with D hard to call. The sequencing sample was made of peripheral blood or thyroid tissue (not recorded which). This receptor was taken from an adult man with Graves' hyperthyroidism. CDR3 sequence (DNA): TGTGCCAGCAGTATTCGACTGATCGATAATCAGCCCCAGCATTTT. It specifies CASSIRLIDNQPQHF.